A selection of T cell receptor beta chains follows, all from one sample in a study of CD8 T cells in ankylosing spondylitis. TCRdb fed the 5' RACE reads into MiXCR, producing one record per CDR3 protein. The table includes about 220,000 distinct CDR3 sequences, 7% to 8% detected once. Sequencing used blood, either unsorted or a sorted T cell fraction (not recorded which). The receptors stem from a male donor with ankylosing spondylitis. Both conserved end residues are part of each CDR3. A D gene is named only where the DNA matches it firmly. Rows may omit the clone size; those that give it use once, few, many or a size class.

NA TRBJ2-7 many TRBV5-5 TGTGCCAGCAGTTTCCAAAATCAGGCCTACGAGCAGTACTTC CASSFQNQAYEQYF
TRBD1 TRBJ2-7 NA TRBV5-6 TGTGCCAGCAGCACCAGGGACAGGGTAGGCGAGCAGTACTTC CASSTRDRVGEQYF
NA TRBJ1-1 few TRBV6-2/TRBV6-3 TGTGCCAGCAGCCTATCACCTGGCCCCGGGACTTTCTTT CASSLSPGPGTFF
NA TRBJ2-7 many TRBV14 TGTGCCAGCAGCGGCCGGGACATTCTCTCCTACGAGCAGTACTTC CASSGRDILSYEQYF
TRBD1 TRBJ1-2 many TRBV4-1 TGCGCCAGCAGCCTCCGGGACAGGGGGACTGTTGGCTATGGCTACACCTTC CASSLRDRGTVGYGYTF
NA TRBJ2-1 NA TRBV4-2 TGTGCCAGCAGCCAAGAGGGACCAGTGAGCTCCTACAATGAGCAGTTCTTC CASSQEGPVSSYNEQFF
NA TRBJ1-5 many TRBV28 TGTGCCAGCAGATATAAGGAGGTTCAGATCAATCAGCCCCAGCATTTT CASRYKEVQINQPQHF
NA TRBJ2-1 many TRBV29-1 TGCAGCGTTGCGGGGAAGAGCTCCTACAATGAGCAGTTCTTC CSVAGKSSYNEQFF
TRBD2 TRBJ2-5 many TRBV5-1 TGCGCCAGCAGCTTGGCCGCTAGCGGGGGAGTTAGGACCCAGTACTTC CASSLAASGGVRTQYF
NA TRBJ2-5 few TRBV7-2 TGTGCCAGCAGCTTAGACAGGGTCAAGCAAGAGACCCAGTACTTC CASSLDRVKQETQYF
NA TRBJ2-7 many TRBV4-3 TGCGCCAGCAGCCAAGTATCGGCGGGGCGGTCCTACGAGCAGTACTTC CASSQVSAGRSYEQYF
NA TRBJ2-1 NA TRBV7-8 TGTGCCAGCAGCACGACTGGTGGTGAGCAGTTCTTC CASSTTGGEQFF
NA TRBJ2-3 few TRBV7-2 TGTGCCAGCAGTATAGGAAGGGGGGCGCAGTATTTT CASSIGRGAQYF
NA TRBJ1-2 many TRBV7-9 TGTGCCAGCAGCTTTGTAGAATTTCACGATGGCTACACCTTC CASSFVEFHDGYTF
TRBD1 TRBJ1-6 many TRBV2 TGTGCCAGCAGGGGGGACAGGGGCACCTATAATTCACCCCTCCACTTT CASRGDRGTYNSPLHF
NA TRBJ1-4 many TRBV6-1 TGTGCCAGCAGTGAAGTGATCGTTAATGAAAAACTGTTTTTT CASSEVIVNEKLFF
NA TRBJ2-6 many TRBV12-3/TRBV12-4 TGTGCCAGCAGTTTAACCCCATGGGGCTCTGGGGCCAACGTCCTGACTTTC CASSLTPWGSGANVLTF
TRBD1 TRBJ1-2 many TRBV29-1 TGCAGCGTTCGTCAGGGGGCTAGGTATGGCTACACCTTC CSVRQGARYGYTF
NA TRBJ2-7 NA TRBV20-1 TGCAGTGCTAGAGATCTGGGGTACGAGCAGTACTTC CSARDLGYEQYF
NA TRBJ2-7 many TRBV3-1 TGTGCCAGCAGCCTAAGGAGCTCCTACGAGCAGTACTTC CASSLRSSYEQYF
TRBD1 TRBJ2-1 many TRBV7-3 TGTGCCAGCAGCTTAGGGACAGCCAGACCCTACAATGAGCAGTTCTTC CASSLGTARPYNEQFF
TRBD2 TRBJ2-3 many TRBV11-2 TGTGCCAGCACCCGGCTGGCGGGAGGCACAGATACGCAGTATTTT CASTRLAGGTDTQYF
NA TRBJ2-7 many TRBV3-1 TGTGCCAGCAGCCAGTTCAACGAGCAGTACTTC CASSQFNEQYF
NA TRBJ1-2 many TRBV6-1 TGTGCCAGCAGACCGGTCTATCGGGCGGGTGGCTACACCTTC CASRPVYRAGGYTF
NA TRBJ2-5 many TRBV4-2 TGTGCCAGCAGCCAAGAAGGGCTAGCGGAGACCCAGTACTTC CASSQEGLAETQYF
TRBD2 TRBJ2-5 many TRBV9 TGTGCCAGCAGCGTATCGGCGGGGGGGGGAGAGACCCAGTACTTC CASSVSAGGGETQYF
NA TRBJ1-1 few TRBV20-1 TGCAGTGACTCGGACTTTGGAACTGAAGCTTTCTTT CSDSDFGTEAFF
TRBD1 TRBJ2-1 few TRBV28 TGTGCCAGCAGTTATCCACAGGGGGCGAGTAACGATGAGCAGTTCTTC CASSYPQGASNDEQFF
NA TRBJ1-5 many TRBV19 TGTGCCAGTAGTATAGATCAGTTAAGCAATCAGCCCCAGCATTTT CASSIDQLSNQPQHF
NA TRBJ2-7 many TRBV6-2/TRBV6-3 TGTGCCAGCAGTTATGTCGGGGTTGTCAACGAGCAGTACTTC CASSYVGVVNEQYF
NA TRBJ1-2 many TRBV14 TGTGCCAGCAGCCAAGTGGGAGTATATGGCTACACCTTC CASSQVGVYGYTF
NA TRBJ2-5 NA TRBV7-7 TGTGCTAGCAGCATTACTGGGACGCTGGAGACCCAGTACTTC CASSITGTLETQYF
TRBD1 TRBJ1-1 many TRBV4-1 TGCGCCAGCAGCCAAGTGGCAGGGGGGAACACTGAAGCTTTCTTT CASSQVAGGNTEAFF
NA TRBJ2-7 few TRBV5-5 TGTGCCAGCAGCCAGCATAGCCCAGGGACCACCTACGAGCAGTACTTC CASSQHSPGTTYEQYF
NA TRBJ1-1 many TRBV7-2 TGTGCCAGCACCACGCTGGGCGTGATAGAAGCTTTCTTT CASTTLGVIEAFF
NA TRBJ2-1 many TRBV10-2 TGCGCCGTAGACGCGGGCTACAATGAGCAGTTCTTC CAVDAGYNEQFF
NA TRBJ2-1 many TRBV4-3 TGCGCCAGCAGCCAAGAATCCAACAATGAGCAGTTCTTC CASSQESNNEQFF
NA TRBJ2-3 many TRBV11-2 TGTGCCAGCAGCCCGGGGGGCCCCGTAGCAGATACGCAGTATTTT CASSPGGPVADTQYF
TRBD1 TRBJ2-3 many TRBV7-8 TGTGCCAGCAGCTTAGATGGGGACAGGGATACAGATACGCAGTATTTT CASSLDGDRDTDTQYF
NA TRBJ2-1 many TRBV9 TGTGCCAGCAGCGACAGGGCCCACAATGAGCAGTTCTTC CASSDRAHNEQFF
NA TRBJ2-1 NA TRBV6-5 TGTGCCAGCAGTTACTCGACCGGGACTCCTTACAATGAGCAGTTCTTC CASSYSTGTPYNEQFF
NA TRBJ2-2 many TRBV3-1 TGTGCCAGCAGCCAAGACGACCCGGCGAACACCGGGGAGCTGTTTTTT CASSQDDPANTGELFF
NA TRBJ2-2 many TRBV6-5 TGTGCCAGCAGTTTCACCAGAGGCACCGGGGAGCTGTTTTTT CASSFTRGTGELFF
TRBD1 TRBJ2-3 few TRBV7-3 TGTGCCAGCAGCTTAGGACAGGGTTGGGCAGATACGCAGTATTTT CASSLGQGWADTQYF
NA TRBJ2-2 many TRBV27 TGTGCCAGCAGTTTAGCTGGCAGGCCCACCGGGGAGCTGTTTTTT CASSLAGRPTGELFF
TRBD1 TRBJ2-7 many TRBV11-2 TGTGCCAGCAGCTTAAGGGGACAGCCTTCCTCCGAGCAGTACTTC CASSLRGQPSSEQYF
NA TRBJ2-7 many TRBV5-1 TGCGCCAGCAGCCAAGACAGGACCTACGAGCAGTACTTC CASSQDRTYEQYF
NA TRBJ1-2 many TRBV29-1 TGCAGCGTTGAAGTCGCAGGCTATGGCTACACCTTC CSVEVAGYGYTF
TRBD2 TRBJ2-7 many TRBV6-2/TRBV6-3 TGTGCCAGCAGTTACGGGACTAGCGGGGAATACTCCTACGAGCAGTACTTC CASSYGTSGEYSYEQYF
TRBD1 TRBJ2-2 NA TRBV9 TGTGCCAGCAGCGATCGGACAGGGGCGAACACCGGGGAGCTGTTTTTT CASSDRTGANTGELFF
TRBD2 TRBJ2-7 NA TRBV2 TGTGCCAGCAGTGAAAGGGGAACTAGCGGTATCATCTCCTACGAGCAGTACTTC CASSERGTSGIISYEQYF
TRBD1 TRBJ1-2 few TRBV29-1 TGCAGCGTTGAAGGTACAGGGGACGTCTATGGCTACACCTTC CSVEGTGDVYGYTF
NA TRBJ2-7 NA TRBV6-5 TGTGCCAGCAGTTACTTGCCCGGAGCTCTCGAGCAGTACTTC CASSYLPGALEQYF
NA TRBJ2-1 many TRBV5-5 TGTGCCAGCAGCTTGTCCCCAGGGATCTACAATGAGCAGTTCTTC CASSLSPGIYNEQFF
NA TRBJ2-7 many TRBV28 TGTGCCAGCAACGGGGGCTACTCCTACGAGCAGTACTTC CASNGGYSYEQYF
NA TRBJ2-1 few TRBV4-1 TGCGCCAGCAGCCCCCCCAGGGCGGGTGAGCAGTTCTTC CASSPPRAGEQFF
NA TRBJ1-5 NA TRBV27 TGTGCCAGCAGTTGGGGGGCGGGTCAGCCCCAGCATTTT CASSWGAGQPQHF